This T cell receptor (beta chain) was identified during a study of OX40 agonist ivuxolimab in advanced cancers. The wider study: About 42% of patients had received prior checkpoint inhibitor therapy. Study-wide results and caveats: The CD4+ and CD8+ T cells in the blood had expanded clonally by week 6 at 0.1 to 3.0 mg/kg.

Germline loops: CDR1 SEHNR, CDR2 FQNEAQ (reference sequence). This CDR3 contains 10 residues. V was shortened by 5 bases and J by 5 bases, with 3 bases between the two germline ends. The assay was immunoSEQ multiplex PCR, and TCRdb's table has in-frame clones only and misses some. The table shows 25,000 to 40,000 clones, with about 81% occurring only once. On this clone: Its antigen is not known.

This chain joins TRBV7-9 and TRBJ2-5, with D uncertain. This sequence originates from an adult with an advanced solid tumor such as melanoma, head and neck, liver or kidney cancer. The sample was CD4+ or CD8+ T cells sorted from blood, taken in a trial of the OX40 agonist ivuxolimab. DNA of the CDR3: TGTGCCAGCAGCCACGAGACCCAGTACTTC. This sequence encodes CASSHETQYF.